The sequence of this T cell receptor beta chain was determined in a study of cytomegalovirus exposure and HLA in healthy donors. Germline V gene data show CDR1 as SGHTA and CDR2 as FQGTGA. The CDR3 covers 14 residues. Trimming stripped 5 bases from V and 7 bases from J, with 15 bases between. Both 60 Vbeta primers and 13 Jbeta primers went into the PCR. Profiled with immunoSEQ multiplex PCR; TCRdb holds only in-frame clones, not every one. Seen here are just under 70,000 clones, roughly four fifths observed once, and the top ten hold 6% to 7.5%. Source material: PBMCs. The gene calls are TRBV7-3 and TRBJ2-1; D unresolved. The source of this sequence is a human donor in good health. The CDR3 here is CASSAALDLNEQFF. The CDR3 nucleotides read TGTGCCAGCAGCGCCGCACTTGACTTGAATGAGCAGTTCTTC.